These 19 T cell receptor beta chains share one sample of origin, sequenced in a study of control samples from healthy donors and cancer patients. Clones were read by immunoSEQ multiplex PCR, and TCRdb kept only the in-frame ones, dropping some. The data hold fewer than 500,000 clones, with around 90% observed a single time. The specimen was PBMCs. The receptors here all came from a man between 40 and 49 years old with head and neck cancer.

In DNA form, the CDR3 reads TGTGCCAGCAGCTTAGCTCCGGCAGGGAGCTCCTACAATGAGCAGTTCTTC. It is translated as CASSLAPAGSSYNEQFF. The rearrangement joins TRBV7-2 to TRBJ2-1; D possibly uses TRBD1 or TRBD2 (5 bases each). V lost 0 bases and J lost 0, with 12 bases in between. The CDR3 has 17 amino acids. Germline lookup yields CDR1 SGHTA and CDR2 FQGNSA.

This clone was counted a single time. V and J are TRBV25-1 and TRBJ1-2; D gene unclear. V was pared by 6 bases and J by 4 bases, with 15 bases between. The CDR3 has 14 residues. Germline CDR1 and CDR2: MGHDK and SYGVNS. CDR3 region: CASSPRVSTYGYTF. The DNA of the CDR3 is TGTGCCAGCAGCCCAAGGGTGTCTACCTATGGCTACACCTTC.

V is TRBV30 and J is TRBJ1-5; D remains ambiguous. Per germline, CDR1 GTSNPN and CDR2 SVGIG (reference sequence). The germline V and J ends were trimmed by 2 bases and 3 bases, with 11 bases remaining between them. The CDR3 runs to 14 residues. CDR3 loop: CAWSQTDDNQPQHF. For the CDR3, the DNA is TGTGCCTGGAGTCAGACTGATGACAATCAGCCCCAGCATTTT. The full variable domain, with the rest looked up from reference TRBV30 and TRBJ1-5, is SQTIHQWPATLVQPVGSPLSLECTVEGTSNPNLYWYRQAAGRGLQLLFYSVGIGQISSEVPQNLSASRPQDRQFILSSKKLLLSDSGFYLCAWSQTDDNQPQHFGDGTRLSIL.

This clone appeared a single time. V and J are TRBV7-3 and TRBJ2-1; TRBD1 agrees at 8 bases. The CDR3 is 15 residues long. Germline V gene lookup returns CDR1 SGHTA and CDR2 FQGTGA. V gave up 5 bases and J gave up 3 bases; unmatched junction bases: 6. The CDR3 is CASSPPGTGYNEQFF. CDR3 coding DNA: TGTGCCAGCAGCCCTCCCGGGACAGGCTACAATGAGCAGTTCTTC.

The V gene is TRBV9, the J gene TRBJ1-1; 7 positions match TRBD1. CDR3 size: 14 residues. The V and J ends lost 0 bases and 7 bases, in that order; junction bases with no gene match: 6. CDR1 and CDR2 (germline): SGDLS, YYNGEE. In DNA, the CDR3 is TGTGCCAGCAGCGTAGTCTTTACAGGGGATGAAGCTTTCTTT. Its protein is CASSVVFTGDEAFF.

This clone was seen a few times. The V call is TRBV2, the J call TRBJ1-2; D is perhaps TRBD1 (5 bases). CDR3 length: 13 residues. Trimming stripped 0 bases from V and 7 bases from J, with 9 bases between. Per the germline V gene, CDR1 is SNHLY and CDR2 is FYNNEI. The CDR3 is CASSEAGVTGYTF. The CDR3, as DNA: TGTGCCAGCAGTGAAGCGGGGGTAACTGGCTACACCTTC. Complete variable domain (other parts from reference TRBV2 and TRBJ1-2): EPEVTQTPSHQVTQMGQEVILRCVPISNHLYFYWYRQILGQKVEFLVSFYNNEISEKSEIFDDQFSVERPDGSNFTLKIRSTKLEDSAMYFCASSEAGVTGYTFGSGTRLTVV.

The genes are TRBV3-1 (or the pseudogene TRBV3-2) and TRBJ2-1; D not certain. Deletions cut 1 base from V and 8 bases from J, with 6 bases between. The CDR3 contains 12 residues. Germline values: CDR1 LGHDT, CDR2 YNNKEL (reference sequence). The CDR3 nucleotides read TGTGCCAGCAGCCAAGTTCGGGATGAGCAGTTCTTC. It codes for CASSQVRDEQFF.

The rearrangement uses TRBV7-3 and TRBJ1-1; no clear D. Germline lookup yields CDR1 SGHTA and CDR2 FQGTGA. The CDR3 has 13 residues. Trimming stripped 5 bases from V and 1 base from J, with 8 bases between. The CDR3 DNA follows: TGTGCCAGCAGCGCACGGGGGAACACTGAAGCTTTCTTT. It translates to CASSARGNTEAFF.

The chain is built from TRBV28 and TRBJ1-2; no firm D call. Germline values: CDR1 MDHEN, CDR2 SYDVKM. This CDR3 is built from 15 residues. V was cut by 6 bases and J by 7 bases, with 21 bases left in between. As DNA, the CDR3 is TGTGCCAGCAGCTCGACCGGCGGACTTGCTCTTGGCTACACCTTC. Translated, it gives CASSSTGGLALGYTF.

This sequence joins TRBV6-5 and TRBJ1-6; a possible D gene is TRBD1 (5 bases). V was trimmed by 7 bases and J by 8 bases, leaving 18 bases between them. CDR1 is MNHEY and CDR2 is SVGAGI in the germline V gene. The CDR3 spans 15 residues. CDR3 sequence reads: CASTQGQGGYSPLHF. The CDR3 nucleotides are TGTGCCAGCACCCAAGGTCAGGGCGGGTATTCACCCCTCCACTTT.

The V and J genes are TRBV15 and TRBJ1-2; D not resolved. The V gene lost 3 bases and the J gene lost 2 bases, with 10 bases spanning the gap. In germline, CDR1 is LNHNV, CDR2 YYDKDF (reference sequence). This CDR3 region has 14 residues. This chain's CDR3 is CATSSSRQNYGYTF. CDR3 DNA sequence: TGTGCCACCAGCAGTAGCAGGCAGAACTATGGCTACACCTTC.

The rearrangement links TRBV4-1 to TRBJ2-1; D ambiguous. V lost 4 bases to trimming and J lost 3 bases, with 13 bases between them. The CDR3 extends over 15 amino acids. In germline, CDR1 is MGHRA, CDR2 YSYEKL. DNA of the CDR3: TGCGCCAGCAGCCCCTCCCCCGACGACTACAATGAGCAGTTCTTC. Translated, it gives CASSPSPDDYNEQFF.

This clone was recorded a few times. The chain joins TRBV15 to TRBJ2-5, with 7 bases that match TRBD2. In germline, CDR1 is LNHNV, CDR2 YYDKDF (reference sequence). The J segment lost 4 bases and the V segment lost 0 bases, leaving 8 bases of the junction unmatched. The CDR3 covers 16 residues. CDR3 amino acids: CATSRDVEGRGETQYF. CDR3 sequence (DNA): TGTGCCACCAGCAGAGATGTAGAGGGGAGGGGAGAGACCCAGTACTTC. The full variable domain, completed using reference TRBV15 and TRBJ2-5, is DAMVIQNPRYQVTQFGKPVTLSCSQTLNHNVMYWYQQKSSQAPKLLFHYYDKDFNNEADTPDNFQSRRPNTSFCFLDIRSPGLGDTAMYLCATSRDVEGRGETQYFGPGTRLLVL.

This clone is a singleton in its sample. The V gene is TRBV21-1, the J gene TRBJ1-1. TRBV21-1 is recorded as a pseudogene. The CDR3 covers 14 residues. CDR3 bases: TGTGCCAGCAGCAAAGGGTGGCCGGGCGCCGGAGCTTTCTTT. Translation gives CASSKGWPGAGAFF.

The genes are TRBV7-9 and TRBJ2-5; D is unresolved. V was cut by 1 base and J by 5 bases, with 5 bases left in between. Germline V gene lookup returns CDR1 SEHNR and CDR2 FQNEAQ (reference sequence). This CDR3 contains 12 residues. The CDR3 nucleotides read TGTGCCAGCAGCTTAGTAAGGGAGACCCAGTACTTC. Protein product: CASSLVRETQYF. The full variable domain, completed using reference TRBV7-9 and TRBJ2-5, is DTGVSQNPRHKITKRGQNVTFRCDPISEHNRLYWYRQTLGQGPEFLTYFQNEAQLEKSRLLSDRFSAERPKGSFSTLEIQRTEQGDSAMYLCASSLVRETQYFGPGTRLLVL.

This clone has a handful of counts. The CDR3 sequence is CAWSVRGWSSGNTIYF. The CDR3 DNA reads TGTGCCTGGAGTGTAAGAGGGTGGAGCTCTGGAAACACCATATATTTT. This rearrangement joins TRBV30 to TRBJ1-3; D is unclear. The CDR3 has 16 amino acids. The germline V gene has CDR1 GTSNPN and CDR2 SVGIG (reference sequence). Trimming pared 0 bases from V and 0 bases from J, leaving 12 bases between.

V is TRBV4-3 and J is TRBJ1-1, with D uncertain. Germline values: CDR1 LGHNA, CDR2 YSLEER. V was pared by 3 bases and J by 0 bases, with 11 bases between. The CDR3 contains 15 residues. The CDR3 here is CASSHGLGMNTEAFF. Written as DNA, the CDR3 is TGCGCCAGCAGCCACGGTTTGGGCATGAACACTGAAGCTTTCTTT.

The genes are TRBV9 and TRBJ1-1; TRBD1 matches at 7 bases. The CDR3 consists of 16 residues. The trim removed 4 bases at V and 0 bases at J, leaving 9 bases unmatched. CDR1 is SGDLS, CDR2 YYNGEE, per germline. The CDR3 protein is CASSPPLQGMNTEAFF. CDR3 DNA sequence: TGTGCCAGCAGCCCCCCCTTACAGGGGATGAACACTGAAGCTTTCTTT.

The chain joins TRBV7-9 to TRBJ1-4; D gene unclear. The CDR3 is made up of 11 amino acids. From germline, CDR1 is SEHNR and CDR2 FQNEAQ (reference sequence). V was clipped by 8 bases and J by 12 bases, with 13 bases between them. The CDR3, as DNA: TGTGCCAGCGGGGATAGGGTGGAACTGTTTTTT. The encoded protein is CASGDRVELFF.